This T cell receptor (beta chain) stems from a study of cytomegalovirus exposure and HLA in healthy donors (dated by TCRdb to the late 2010s). Concerning the study at large: An earlier analysis of approximately 590 of the donors reported roughly 300 Gb of sequence data and some 120 million unique TCR beta sequences from approximately 180 million T cells. Among almost 400 genotyped donors of the cohort, an average of around 240,000 unique TCR beta nucleotide sequences were sequenced per donor, 15% to 20% of them non-productive. An early release covering over 500 HLA-typed donors comprised 250 to 350 gigabases of sequencing data and some 79 million unique TCR sequences. In a later analysis, previously published TCR beta repertoires from roughly 710 donors were re-analyzed and high-resolution HLA genotyping was added so that TCR occurrence patterns could be studied. Along with the approximately 650-subject first cohort, a separate validation cohort of around 120 different subjects was used. All discovery cohort repertoires had been generated on a single sequencing platform. A later genetic analysis took genome-wide SNP genotypes for about three fifths of the roughly 700 donors and used that subset as a discovery cohort. The genetic ancestry cluster associated with self-reported Caucasian donors included over 65% of the approximately 430 genotyped donors. A few DR-DQ haplotypes were handled as single units for association and clustering because linkage in the cohort was strong. High-throughput TCR immunosequencing, statistical association of individual TCRs with disease status, and machine learning were combined to predict cytomegalovirus infection status. The study was designed to test whether signatures of past pathogen exposure could be identified by cataloging public T cell receptors. The T cell repertoires of 666 subjects were profiled by immunosequencing and related to cytomegalovirus serostatus. In an earlier analysis of 500 to 650 of the donors, high-throughput TCR beta sequencing was used to judge whether each TCR beta V gene segment behaved as functional or pseudogenic. The number of donors typed differed by locus, with about 629-630 for A, B, C, DRB1 and DQB1, more than 500 for DQA1, 606 for DPA1, and about 450 for DPB1. HLA typing included class I and class II loci at four-digit resolution. The later analysis used no new phenotypic data to find candidate immune exposures, relying instead on TCR beta sequences and their occurrence across donors. Donor age, sex, ethnicity and CMV serostatus were compiled together with the repertoire data.

As concerns this clone: The clone's antigen remains unknown. No base qualities exist here, and no much larger clone lies one base off it.

The cohort comprised some 730 healthy bone marrow donors. All cohort members were sampled while nominally healthy, although unrecorded immune exposures were likely present. The donor was CMV seropositive and belonged to the group of some 290 seropositive cohort members. Every donor gave a peripheral blood sample, and the peripheral blood mononuclear cells from that sample were used for TCR beta sequencing. The Qiagen DNeasy Blood Extraction Kit was used to extract genomic DNA from the blood cell samples. The library relied on the immunoSEQ multiplex PCR assay. For the multiplex PCR, a mixture combining 60 forward primers for TCR Vbeta segments and 13 reverse primers for TCR Jbeta segments was used. A multiplex PCR assay on genomic DNA amplified the CDR3 region of rearranged TCR beta genes. On the Illumina HiSeq System, the amplified TCR beta libraries were sequenced as 87-base-pair reads. On the study's bioinformatics: Across the 700 or so repertoires, a later analysis counted 80 million or so unique TCR beta chains, approximately 12 million of which were shared by at least two donors. Raw reads were error-corrected and collapsed into unique sequences by a nearest-neighbor algorithm in which closely related sequences were merged to remove PCR and sequencing errors. Alignment of CDR3 sequences to IMGT reference sequences was used to assign V, D and J gene segments. For a sequence to be retained, a match of at least six nucleotides to both a V gene segment and a J gene segment was required. A rearrangement counted as productive if the CDR3 had no stop codons and remained in frame with V and J, and every other rearrangement counted as non-productive. Following IMGT convention, CDR3 was defined as the stretch from the second conserved V-encoded cysteine to the conserved J-encoded phenylalanine. The earlier analysis of some 600 of the donors excluded sequences that lacked an unambiguous match to a single V gene segment. An earlier analysis of fewer than 750 of the donors called V segments functional above 56.7% productive rearrangements and segregating when the between-donor standard deviation exceeded 5%. To diagnose cytomegalovirus status from the catalog of TCR beta chain sequences, a statistical classification framework was built. In a later analysis, TCR nucleotide sequences were compared against IMGT/GENE-DB human TR gene sequences so that V and J genes could be assigned. The TCRdist pipeline was used in a later analysis to assign CDR3 sequences and most-parsimonious VDJ recombination scenarios. A later analysis defined each TCR beta chain by its CDR3 amino acid sequence plus V-gene family, and excluded reads lacking a unique V-gene family. As a way to deal with suspected cross-contamination and a sequencing artifact, a later analysis dropped nearly 600 nucleotide sequences that were highly shared and had low generation probability. A later analysis calculated a clonal expansion index for each public chain from normalized within-repertoire ranks of inferred template counts. In a later analysis, generation probabilities were computed using a VDJ recombination model fitted to out-of-frame rearrangements, and the results were checked against IGoR. A later analysis scored TCR-TCR, TCR-HLA and TCR-CMV co-occurrence with hypergeometric tests, applying a repertoire-size bias correction to TCR pairs. False discovery rates were estimated in a later analysis by permuting HLA or CMV assignments 20 times. In a later analysis, co-occurring TCRs were grouped using DBSCAN, and TCRdist sequence similarity was added for clustering within HLA-allele-positive subsets. Repertoires with fewer than 30,000 or more than 120,000 public chains, plus five repertoires with anomalous nucleotide sharing, were excluded from co-occurrence clustering. As stored in TCRdb, this immuneACCESS dataset retains in-frame rearrangements with V and J assigned. A fraction of the clones does not appear; measured against another copy, unresolved V genes explain less than half of the discrepancy, and the remainder lacks a known reason. V and J calls and clone size follow that table, whereas D and trimming were derived from the DNA. Here the sample has under 200,000 clones; 80% to 90% occur a single time. Of the sample, almost 9.5% is held by the ten largest clones.

CDR1 and CDR2 were assigned from the germline V gene as SGHTA and FQGNSA. CDR3 length: 14 amino acids, cysteine to phenylalanine. Kept here is only the CDR3 DNA, which spans 42 bases and is read in frame from base 1. V loses 2 bases at its end and J loses 5 bases; junction bases beyond the gene matches: 5. General conclusions and limits of the study: It was suggested by the authors that the approach could potentially be generalized to other disease states and immunological phenotypes. In the study, 150 to 200 TCR beta chains were listed as associated with cytomegalovirus. A cluster of highly shared sequence variants was judged likely to be a technical artifact of the sequencing pipeline. Because counts were too low, about 17 rarely observed V segments, including chromosome 9 orphons, were excluded from the earlier analysis of about 500 of the donors. For the cohort, immune exposure information was limited to CMV serostatus. V-gene and J-gene trimming of TCR beta chains was associated with a missense DCLRE1C variant in a later genetic analysis, and the association was replicated in an independent cohort. In a later analysis, several top co-occurrence clusters were reported to appear linked to parvovirus B19, influenza, CMV and Epstein-Barr virus. A later analysis associated 16,951 TCR beta sequences with specific HLA alleles at a false discovery rate of 0.05. In a later analysis, HLA-associated TCR beta chains were found to be more clonally expanded and to have lower generation probabilities than equally common non-associated chains. In vitro tests confirmed that a few of the cytomegalovirus-associated TCR beta chains recognize cytomegalovirus antigens. Cytomegalovirus status was reported to be diagnosed by the classifier with high specificity and sensitivity in both the original and validation cohorts. A further reported finding was that TCR beta sequences accurately predicted the HLA-A and HLA-B alleles for most subjects in the first cohort. An earlier analysis of 450 to 750 of the donors showed that most TCR beta V segments appeared in productive rearrangements either about 87% or about 30% of the time, which broadly matched IMGT annotations. A later analysis found that most CMV-associated TCR beta chains appeared HLA-restricted, with HLA associations seemingly driven largely by CMV exposure. In a later analysis, TCR association rates were found to vary across HLA loci, with the most associated TCRs seen for DRB1 alleles and the fewest for HLA-C alleles. Linkage disequilibrium might explain the correlated functional status among segregating V segments, but an unknown experimental factor could not be ruled out. This cohort had only TCR beta chains sequenced, and the lack of alpha or paired-chain data limited which features could be detected. Most TCR sequences were observed very rarely across donors, whereas some public TCRs were present in many individuals. Presence/absence analyses assumed roughly uniform sequencing depth across donors, an assumption that may not hold. Compared with the approximately 710-donor mean, donors in an Asian-associated ancestry cluster had fewer N-insertions in productive TCRs, according to a later genetic analysis. Assigning TCR associations to individual alleles was difficult when HLA alleles, especially DR and DQ, strongly co-occurred. Because HLA typing was missing for some donors at each locus, association tests included only the typed subset. Some IMGT-functional V segments, including TRBV6-2 and TRBV6-3, could not be distinguished by the 87-base-pair reads and were therefore excluded.

The sequence was obtained from a man younger than 30 in good health and CMV-seropositive. What was sequenced was PBMCs. The V and J genes are TRBV7-2 and TRBJ2-5, and 7 junction bases match TRBD2. The nucleotide sequence is TGTGCCAGCAGCTTAATACTAGCGAGCGAGACCCAGTACTTC. The resulting protein is CASSLILASETQYF.